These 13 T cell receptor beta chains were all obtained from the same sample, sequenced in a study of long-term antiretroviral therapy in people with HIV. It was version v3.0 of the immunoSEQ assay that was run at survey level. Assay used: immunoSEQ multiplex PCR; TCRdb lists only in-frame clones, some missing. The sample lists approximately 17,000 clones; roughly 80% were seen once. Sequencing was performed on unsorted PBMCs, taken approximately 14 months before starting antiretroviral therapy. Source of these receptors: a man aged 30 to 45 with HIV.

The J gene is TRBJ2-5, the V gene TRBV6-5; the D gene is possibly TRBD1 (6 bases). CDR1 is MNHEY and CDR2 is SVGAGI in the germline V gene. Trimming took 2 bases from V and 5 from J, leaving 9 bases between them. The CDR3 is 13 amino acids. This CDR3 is CASSYEDRETQYF. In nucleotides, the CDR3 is TGTGCCAGCAGTTACGAAGACAGGGAGACCCAGTACTTC.

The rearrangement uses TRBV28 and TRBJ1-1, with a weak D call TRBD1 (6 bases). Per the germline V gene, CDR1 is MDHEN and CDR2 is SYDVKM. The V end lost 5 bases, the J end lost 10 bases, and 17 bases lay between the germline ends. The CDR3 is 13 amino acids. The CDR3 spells CASSPRRTRGAFF. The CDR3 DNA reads TGTGCCAGCAGTCCCCGGCGCACCAGGGGAGCTTTCTTT.

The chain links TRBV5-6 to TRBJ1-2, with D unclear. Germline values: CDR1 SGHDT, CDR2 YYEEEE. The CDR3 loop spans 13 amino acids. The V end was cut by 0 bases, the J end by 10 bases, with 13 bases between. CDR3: CASSLGIAVYYTF. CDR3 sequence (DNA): TGTGCCAGCAGCTTGGGGATTGCGGTTTACTACACCTTC.

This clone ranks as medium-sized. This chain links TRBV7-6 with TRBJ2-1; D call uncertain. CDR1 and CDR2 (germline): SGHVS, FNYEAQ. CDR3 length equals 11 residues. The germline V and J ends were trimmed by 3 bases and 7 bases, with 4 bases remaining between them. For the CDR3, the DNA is TGTGCCAGCAGCTTCGGGAATGAGCAGTTCTTC. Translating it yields CASSFGNEQFF. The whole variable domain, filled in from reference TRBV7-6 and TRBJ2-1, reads GAGVSQSPRYKVTKRGQDVALRCDPISGHVSLYWYRQALGQGPEFLTYFNYEAQQDKSGLPNDRFSAERPEGSISTLTIQRTEQRDSAMYRCASSFGNEQFFGPGTRLTVL.

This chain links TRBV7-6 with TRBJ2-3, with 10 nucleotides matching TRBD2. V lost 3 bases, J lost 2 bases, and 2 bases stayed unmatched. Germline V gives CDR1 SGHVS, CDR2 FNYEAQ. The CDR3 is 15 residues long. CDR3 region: CASSFLAGATDTQYF. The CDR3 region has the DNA TGTGCCAGCAGCTTTCTAGCGGGGGCCACAGATACGCAGTATTTT.

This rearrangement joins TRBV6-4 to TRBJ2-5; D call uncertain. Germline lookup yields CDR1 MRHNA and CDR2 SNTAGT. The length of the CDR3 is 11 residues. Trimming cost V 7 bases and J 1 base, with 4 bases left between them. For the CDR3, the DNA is TGTGCCAGCACCCTCCAAGAGACCCAGTACTTC. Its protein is CASTLQETQYF.

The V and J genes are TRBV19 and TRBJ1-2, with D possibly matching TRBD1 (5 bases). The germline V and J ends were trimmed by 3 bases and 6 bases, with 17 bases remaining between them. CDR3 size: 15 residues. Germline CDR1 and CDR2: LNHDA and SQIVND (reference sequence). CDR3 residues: CASSIGAGMGDGYTF. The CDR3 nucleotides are TGTGCCAGTAGTATTGGGGCAGGGATGGGAGATGGCTACACCTTC.

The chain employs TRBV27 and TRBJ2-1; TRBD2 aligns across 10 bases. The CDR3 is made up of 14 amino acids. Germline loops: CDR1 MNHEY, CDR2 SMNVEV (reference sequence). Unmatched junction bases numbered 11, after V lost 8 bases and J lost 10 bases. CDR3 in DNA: TGTGCCAGCCGCCCTAGCGGGAGCGTCCGGGAGCAGTTCTTC. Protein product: CASRPSGSVREQFF.

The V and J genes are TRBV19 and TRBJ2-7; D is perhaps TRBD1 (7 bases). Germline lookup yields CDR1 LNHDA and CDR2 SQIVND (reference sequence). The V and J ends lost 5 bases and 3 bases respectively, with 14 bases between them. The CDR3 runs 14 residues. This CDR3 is CASSRRGQHYEQYF. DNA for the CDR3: TGTGCCAGTAGTCGGAGGGGGCAACACTACGAGCAGTACTTC.

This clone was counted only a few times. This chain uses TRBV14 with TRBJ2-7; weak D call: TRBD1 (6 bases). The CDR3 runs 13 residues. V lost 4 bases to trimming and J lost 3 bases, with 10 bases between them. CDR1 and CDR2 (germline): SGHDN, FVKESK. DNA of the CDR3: TGTGCCAGCAGCCCACAGGGTAGCTACGAGCAGTACTTC. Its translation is CASSPQGSYEQYF.

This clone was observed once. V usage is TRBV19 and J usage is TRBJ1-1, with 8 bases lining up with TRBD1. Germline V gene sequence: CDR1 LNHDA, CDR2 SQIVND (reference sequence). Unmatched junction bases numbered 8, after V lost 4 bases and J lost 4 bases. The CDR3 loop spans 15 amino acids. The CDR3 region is CASSTRQGLPTEAFF. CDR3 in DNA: TGTGCCAGTAGTACCCGACAGGGGCTACCCACTGAAGCTTTCTTT. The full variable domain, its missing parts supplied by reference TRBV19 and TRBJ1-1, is DGGITQSPKYLFRKEGQNVTLSCEQNLNHDAMYWYRQDPGQGLRLIYYSQIVNDFQKGDIAEGYSVSREKKESFPLTVTSAQKNPTAFYLCASSTRQGLPTEAFFGQGTRLTVV.

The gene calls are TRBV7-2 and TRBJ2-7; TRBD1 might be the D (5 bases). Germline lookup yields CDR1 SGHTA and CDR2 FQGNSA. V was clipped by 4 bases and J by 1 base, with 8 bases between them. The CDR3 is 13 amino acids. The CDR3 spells CASSWAGSYEQYF. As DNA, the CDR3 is TGTGCCAGCAGCTGGGCAGGGTCCTACGAGCAGTACTTC.

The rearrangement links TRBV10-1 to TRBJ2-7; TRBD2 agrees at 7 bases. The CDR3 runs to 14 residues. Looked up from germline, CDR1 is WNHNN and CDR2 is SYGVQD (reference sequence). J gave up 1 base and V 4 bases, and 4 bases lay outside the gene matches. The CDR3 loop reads CASSVGGSSYEQYF. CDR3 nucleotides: TGCGCCAGCAGTGTGGGCGGGAGTTCCTACGAGCAGTACTTC.